This is a list of T cell receptor beta chains from one sample in a study of cytomegalovirus exposure and HLA in healthy donors. TCRdb's table, derived via immunoSEQ multiplex PCR, lists solely in-frame clones and lacks some. Here the sample spans roughly 120,000 clones, roughly 80% being singletons. The specimen sequenced was PBMCs. The receptors derive from a female donor in good health and CMV-seropositive. CDR3s include the opening cysteine and the closing phenylalanine or tryptophan. The order of the fields is V gene, J gene, clone size, D gene, CDR3 DNA, CDR3 protein. A D gene is named only where the DNA matches it firmly. Size tells how often a clone was seen (once, few, many) or the class of an expanded clone, and some rows leave it out.

TRBV28,TRBJ1-2,NA,NA,TGTGCCAGCAGTCGACAGAGTAGCTATGGCTACACCTTC,CASSRQSSYGYTF
TRBV2,TRBJ1-1,NA,NA,TGTGCCAGCAGGCTTCTCAGGGCTTCTGAAGCTTTCTTT,CASRLLRASEAFF
TRBV18,TRBJ2-5,NA,NA,TGTGCCAGCGGCTGGGGAGGTGGGCAAGAGACCCAGTACTTC,CASGWGGGQETQYF
TRBV19,TRBJ2-7,NA,NA,TGTGCCAGTGAACGGACAGGAGGGATCTACGAGCAGTACTTC,CASERTGGIYEQYF
TRBV2,TRBJ2-6,NA,NA,TGTGCCAGCAGTGCTCGGGGTACTGGGGCCAACGTCCTGACTTTC,CASSARGTGANVLTF
TRBV6-5,TRBJ1-5,few,NA,TGTGCCAGCAGCCCCAGAACAGGGCGACAGCCCCAGCATTTT,CASSPRTGRQPQHF
TRBV15,TRBJ1-5,NA,NA,TGTGCCACCAGCAGAGATCCAGGCAATCAGCCCCAGCATTTT,CATSRDPGNQPQHF
TRBV10-3,TRBJ2-1,NA,NA,TGTGCCATCAGTGAAGGCGAAGGGGCGAGTGAGCAGTTCTTC,CAISEGEGASEQFF
TRBV7-9,TRBJ1-1,NA,NA,TGTGCCAGCAGCTTCGGCTCAACAGGGATAAGTGAAGCTTTCTTT,CASSFGSTGISEAFF
TRBV9,TRBJ1-2,NA,TRBD1,TGTGCCAGCAGCTCAATGGGACAGGGGGTGCTCTATGGCTACACCTTC,CASSSMGQGVLYGYTF
TRBV7-3,TRBJ1-1,NA,NA,TGTGCCAGCAGCTTTAGCACGAACACTGAAGCTTTCTTT,CASSFSTNTEAFF
TRBV30,TRBJ2-3,few,NA,TGTGCCTGGAGTGTACTAGGGGGAACAGATACGCAGTATTTT,CAWSVLGGTDTQYF
TRBV7-7,TRBJ1-1,NA,NA,TGTGCTAGCAGCTACCTACGGGTAGACACTGAAGCTTTCTTT,CASSYLRVDTEAFF
TRBV5-1,TRBJ2-7,few,NA,TGCGCCAGCAGCGCGGGAAGCGAGCAGTACTTC,CASSAGSEQYF
TRBV5-4,TRBJ1-1,NA,TRBD1,TGTGCCAGCAGCCGTCTTTTGACAGGGGCTGTGAACACTGAAGCTTTCTTT,CASSRLLTGAVNTEAFF
TRBV11-2,TRBJ1-2,NA,NA,TGTGCCAGCAGATCACTCTCGGGGAATGGCTACACCTTC,CASRSLSGNGYTF
TRBV19,TRBJ1-5,NA,NA,TGTGCCAGTAGTATGCGGAACAGGGTCTACAATCAGCCCCAGCATTTT,CASSMRNRVYNQPQHF
TRBV14,TRBJ2-1,NA,NA,TGTGCCAGCCGAAGTAGCTCCTACAATGAGCAGTTCTTC,CASRSSSYNEQFF
TRBV4-2,TRBJ2-5,NA,TRBD1,TGTGCCAGCAGCCAATGGGACCGGGACAGGGGAGAGCGAGAGACCCAGTACTTC,CASSQWDRDRGERETQYF
TRBV5-1,TRBJ1-1,NA,NA,TGCGCCAGCAGCTTTTCGTCTACAGGGGAAGCTTTCTTT,CASSFSSTGEAFF
TRBV19,TRBJ1-2,NA,TRBD1,TGTGCCAGTAGGCGACAGGGGAATAACTATGGCTACACCTTC,CASRRQGNNYGYTF
TRBV6-4,TRBJ1-1,NA,NA,TGTGCCAGTATCCGGGAGCACACTGAAGCTTTCTTT,CASIREHTEAFF
TRBV27,TRBJ1-6,NA,NA,TGTGCCAGCAGTCCTAGGGCAGGGGCCATTTCACCCCTCCACTTT,CASSPRAGAISPLHF
TRBV2,TRBJ1-5,NA,NA,TGTGCCAGCAGTGAATGGGGGGGCACCCATCAGCCCCAGCATTTT,CASSEWGGTHQPQHF
TRBV6-6,TRBJ2-3,once,NA,TGTGCCAGCAGTTACGGCTTTAATACGCAGTATTTT,CASSYGFNTQYF
TRBV6-1,TRBJ2-2,few,NA,TGTGCCACCCTTGAAGCCGGGGCCGGGGAGCTGTTTTTT,CATLEAGAGELFF
TRBV2,TRBJ2-1,NA,TRBD2,TGTGCCAGCAGTGCCACCGGGACTAGCATTGAGCAGTTCTTC,CASSATGTSIEQFF
TRBV11-1,TRBJ1-2,NA,NA,TGTGCCAGCAGCTTTAGTGCGACGGAAGCTGTCGGGTATGGCTACACCTTC,CASSFSATEAVGYGYTF
TRBV7-6,TRBJ2-7,NA,NA,TGTGCCAGCAGCTCGACCATTAGGAGCCGCCACGAGCAGTACTTC,CASSSTIRSRHEQYF
TRBV6-1,TRBJ1-6,NA,NA,TGTGCCAGCAGTGAAGAACGGCAGGGAGGAAATAATTCACCCCTCCACTTT,CASSEERQGGNNSPLHF
TRBV5-1,TRBJ2-2,NA,TRBD1,TGCGCCAGCAGCTATTTGTCGAGACAGGGGGCAGGTGGGGAGCTGTTTTTT,CASSYLSRQGAGGELFF